These 29 T cell receptor beta chains were all obtained from the same sample, sequenced in a study of T cells in Graves' hyperthyroidism and ophthalmopathy. Authors of the study amplified TCR beta CDR3 regions from RNA transcripts. Using the HTBI primer set, a first-round RT-PCR was run on the TCR CDR3. TCRdb recomputed calls from the multiplex PCR reads with MiXCR, one row per CDR3 protein. Of a few hundred thousand distinct CDR3 sequences listed, over 10% are singletons. Sequenced sample: blood. These receptors all come from a woman aged 18-30 years with Graves' hyperthyroidism.

This clonotype was detected ten times or more. The chain combines TRBV20-1 with TRBJ1-1; D is uncertain. Trimming removed 6 bases from V and 1 base from J, with 12 bases in between. Germline values: CDR1 DFQATT, CDR2 SNEGSKA (reference sequence). The CDR3 contains 13 residues. The CDR3 DNA follows: TGCAGTGCCCTACAGAACCCGAACACTGAAGCTTTCTTT. Protein: CSALQNPNTEAFF.

This clonotype was seen many times. The V gene is TRBV28, the J gene TRBJ2-7, with a tentative D call TRBD1 (6 bases). Trimming stripped 4 bases from V and 6 bases from J, with 10 bases between. This CDR3 region has 12 residues. Germline CDR1 is MDHEN and CDR2 is SYDVKM. DNA for the CDR3: TGTGCCAGCAGTTCAGGGGTTCGCGAGCAGTACTTC. Its protein product is CASSSGVREQYF.

This clonotype came up many times. This chain uses TRBV10-1 with TRBJ1-1; 7 bases align to TRBD1. The CDR3 spans 13 residues. Germline CDR1 is WNHNN and CDR2 is SYGVQD (reference sequence). V lost 5 bases, J lost 1 base, and 1 base stayed unmatched. The CDR3 region is CASSKGANTEAFF. As DNA, the CDR3 is TGCGCCAGCAGTAAGGGGGCGAACACTGAAGCTTTCTTT.

This clonotype was detected once. V and J are TRBV7-6 and TRBJ2-2, with a possible D match to TRBD2 (5 bases). The CDR3 consists of 13 residues. Germline loops: CDR1 SGHVS, CDR2 FNYEAQ. V was cut by 3 bases and J by 6 bases, with 8 bases left in between. CDR3 residues: CASSFWGAGELFF. CDR3 nucleotides: TGTGCCAGCAGCTTTTGGGGAGCCGGGGAGCTGTTTTTT.

This clonotype was counted at least ten times. The chain is built from TRBV7-6 and TRBJ2-3; TRBD1 aligns across 7 bases. J gave up 0 bases and V 1 base, and 7 bases lay outside the gene matches. Germline V gene data show CDR1 as SGHVS and CDR2 as FNYEAQ. CDR3 size: 17 residues. The CDR3 reads CASSLEGTAASTDTQYF. The CDR3 nucleotides read TGTGCCAGCAGCTTAGAAGGGACAGCGGCTAGCACAGATACGCAGTATTTT.

The sample holds many counts of this clonotype. The V and J genes are TRBV11-2 and TRBJ2-4; tentative D call: TRBD1 (7 bases). The germline V and J ends were trimmed by 2 bases and 3 bases, with 17 bases remaining between them. Per the germline V gene, CDR1 is SGHAT and CDR2 is FQNNGV. The CDR3 totals 17 residues. The CDR3, as DNA: TGTGCCAGCAGCTTAAATGGAGGGGGCTCGGTCAAAAACATTCAGTACTTC. Protein sequence: CASSLNGGGSVKNIQYF. Based on the CDR3 plus reference TRBV11-2 and TRBJ2-4, the full variable domain is EAGVAQSPRYKIIEKRQSVAFWCNPISGHATLYWYQQILGQGPKLLIQFQNNGVVDDSQLPKDRFSAERLKGVDSTLKIQPAKLEDSAVYLCASSLNGGGSVKNIQYFGAGTRLSVL.

The chain links TRBV2 to TRBJ2-1, with 10 bases that match TRBD2. CDR1 and CDR2 from the germline V gene are SNHLY and FYNNEI. CDR3 size: 16 residues. Trimming took 6 bases from V and 6 from J; bases not matched to a gene: 11. The CDR3, as DNA: TGTGCCAGCAGGGATACCGGGACTAGCGTCCCCAATGAGCAGTTCTTC. This encodes CASRDTGTSVPNEQFF.

This chain joins TRBV18 and TRBJ2-7; D may correspond to TRBD1 or TRBD2 (5 bases each). The germline V and J ends were trimmed by 2 bases and 4 bases, with 27 bases remaining between them. The CDR3 has 19 amino acids. In germline, CDR1 is KGHSH, CDR2 LQKENI. CDR3 sequence: CASSPRQGEEVEPRYEQYF. CDR3 nucleotide sequence: TGTGCCAGCTCACCAAGGCAGGGAGAGGAAGTTGAACCGCGGTACGAGCAGTACTTC.

The chain has TRBV9 and TRBJ2-3; the match to TRBD2 covers 9 bases. Looked up from germline, CDR1 is SGDLS and CDR2 is YYNGEE. V was clipped by 3 bases and J by 0 bases; unmatched bases: 14. The CDR3 is made up of 19 amino acids. CDR3 sequence reads: CASSGFGSDSGGSTDTQYF. The CDR3 nucleotides are TGTGCCAGCAGCGGCTTCGGGAGCGATAGCGGGGGAAGCACAGATACGCAGTATTTT.

This clonotype has a count of ten or more. The rearrangement joins TRBV20-1 to TRBJ2-7; 7 bases line up with TRBD1. This CDR3 region has 14 residues. Losses at the gene ends were 6 bases for V and 2 bases for J; bases not matched to a gene: 10. Per germline, CDR1 DFQATT and CDR2 SNEGSKA (reference sequence). The CDR3 sequence is CSARRSQGAYEQYF. CDR3 sequence (DNA): TGCAGTGCCAGGCGTAGTCAGGGGGCCTACGAGCAGTACTTC.

This clonotype was seen repeatedly, ten times or more. The chain is built from TRBV29-1 and TRBJ2-2, with 11 bases that match TRBD2. The CDR3 is 15 residues long. CDR1 SQVTM and CDR2 ANQGSEA come from the germline V gene. Trimming removed 0 bases from V and 7 bases from J; junction bases left unmatched: 4. In DNA form, the CDR3 reads TGCAGCGTTGAAGAACTAGCGGGAGAAGTCGGGGAGCTGTTTTTT. Amino acid sequence: CSVEELAGEVGELFF.

This clonotype appeared many times. The chain couples TRBV27 to TRBJ1-2; 9 nucleotides match TRBD1. The J segment lost 1 base and the V segment lost 5 bases, leaving 14 bases of the junction unmatched. Germline V CDR1 and CDR2: MNHEY, SMNVEV (reference sequence). The CDR3 extends over 18 amino acids. CDR3 DNA sequence: TGTGCCAGCAGTCCAACAGGGGGCGACGTGTGGAGTAACTATGGCTACACCTTC. This encodes CASSPTGGDVWSNYGYTF.

This clonotype has more than one count but fewer than ten. The CDR3 is CASSIDGTLFEQFF. CDR3 nucleotides: TGTGCCAGTAGTATAGACGGGACGCTTTTCGAGCAGTTCTTC. The J gene is TRBJ2-1, the V gene TRBV19, with D possibly being TRBD1 or TRBD2 (5 bases each). The CDR3 consists of 14 residues. Germline lookup yields CDR1 LNHDA and CDR2 SQIVND (reference sequence). Between the trimmed V and J ends, which lost 0 bases and 10 bases, there was a span of 13 bases.

This clonotype appeared many times. The chain combines TRBV7-2 with TRBJ2-5; the D is unclear. V lost 5 bases, J lost 3 bases, and 13 bases lay in between. The CDR3 runs 14 residues. CDR1 and CDR2 from the germline V gene are SGHTA and FQGNSA. In DNA, the CDR3 is TGTGCCAGCAGCCCTTCCTCGGGTAAAGAGACCCAGTACTTC. Its translation is CASSPSSGKETQYF. The whole variable domain, remainder taken from reference TRBV7-2 and TRBJ2-5, is GAGVSQSPSNKVTEKGKDVELRCDPISGHTALYWYRQSLGQGLEFLIYFQGNSAPDKSGLPSDRFSAERTGGSVSTLTIQRTQQEDSAVYLCASSPSSGKETQYFGPGTRLLVL.

This clonotype has ten or more counts. V gene TRBV6-1 combines with J gene TRBJ2-5; TRBD2 aligns across 13 bases. V trimming: 6 bases; J trimming: 5 bases; junction bases outside the gene matches: 6. The CDR3 loop spans 15 amino acids. Germline assignment: CDR1 MNHNS and CDR2 SASEGT. The CDR3 region is CASSTGLAGRETQYF. The DNA for the CDR3 is TGTGCCAGCAGCACGGGACTAGCGGGACGGGAGACCCAGTACTTC.

This clonotype was seen a handful of times. This may arise from a read error, as a much more abundant clone is one base away. The J gene is TRBJ1-1, the V gene TRBV20-1; D not certain. CDR1 and CDR2 from the germline V gene are DFQATT and SNEGSKA (reference sequence). V gave up 6 bases and J gave up 0 bases, with 14 bases separating them. The CDR3 has 14 amino acids. The CDR3 here is CSARSEAMNTEAFF. The CDR3 DNA follows: TGCAGTGCGCGATCAGAGGCCATGAACACTGAAGCTTTCTTT.

In this sample, this clonotype turned up many times. This chain connects TRBV7-2 to TRBJ2-7, with 9 bases aligning to TRBD1. The germline CDR1 and CDR2 sequences are SGHTA and FQGNSA. The CDR3 has 14 amino acids. Germline trimming cut 5 bases from V and 3 bases from J; bases unmatched to any gene: 5. This CDR3 is CASSPGDRVYEQYF. In DNA form, the CDR3 reads TGTGCCAGCAGCCCGGGGGACAGGGTCTACGAGCAGTACTTC. Complete variable domain (other parts from reference TRBV7-2 and TRBJ2-7): GAGVSQSPSNKVTEKGKDVELRCDPISGHTALYWYRQSLGQGLEFLIYFQGNSAPDKSGLPSDRFSAERTGGSVSTLTIQRTQQEDSAVYLCASSPGDRVYEQYFGPGTRLTVT.

The V and J genes are TRBV19 and TRBJ2-3; D may be TRBD1 (5 bases). The CDR3 consists of 13 residues. The V gene lost 8 bases and the J gene lost 2 bases, with 11 bases spanning the gap. Germline V CDR1 and CDR2: LNHDA, SQIVND (reference sequence). The CDR3 reads CASLEDITDTQYF. DNA of the CDR3: TGTGCCAGTCTAGAGGACATCACAGATACGCAGTATTTT. The variable domain in full, with the rest retrieved from reference TRBV19 and TRBJ2-3, is DGGITQSPKYLFRKEGQNVTLSCEQNLNHDAMYWYRQDPGQGLRLIYYSQIVNDFQKGDIAEGYSVSREKKESFPLTVTSAQKNPTAFYLCASLEDITDTQYFGPGTRLTVL.

This clonotype was observed many times. The chain is built from TRBV20-1 and TRBJ2-1; TRBD2 matches at 12 bases. This CDR3 region has 14 residues. The germline CDR1 and CDR2 sequences are DFQATT and SNEGSKA (reference sequence). Trimming at V came to 6 bases and at J to 9 bases, leaving 9 bases not matched to a gene. CDR3 protein: CSAATSGRKSEQFF. For the CDR3, the DNA is TGCAGTGCGGCGACTAGCGGGAGAAAGAGTGAGCAGTTCTTC.

This clonotype was seen many times. This chain uses TRBV3-1 with TRBJ2-1, with a weak D call TRBD2 (7 bases). V was cut by 3 bases and J by 12 bases, with 24 bases left in between. Germline CDR1 is LGHDT and CDR2 is YNNKEL (reference sequence). The CDR3 is 16 residues long. CDR3: CASSQEYIGTSGGQFF. The CDR3 DNA is TGTGCCAGCAGCCAGGAGTACATCGGGACATCGGGGGGGCAGTTCTTC.

Of note for this clonotype: The junction and the germline gene differ at one end; a read error may be behind it. J is TRBJ2-7 and V is TRBV4-1; TRBD1 is a possible D gene (6 bases). The CDR3 sequence is 16 residues long. CDR1 and CDR2 (germline): MGHRA, YSYEKL. CDR3 amino acids: CASNQDKTGYSYEQYF. DNA for the CDR3: TGCGCCAGCAACCAAGATAAAACAGGGTACTCCTACGAGCAGTACTTC.

CDR3 loop: CASSGLAGGTGELFF. CDR3 DNA: TGTGCCAGCAGCGGACTAGCGGGAGGGACCGGGGAGCTGTTTTTT. This chain connects TRBV6-2 or TRBV6-3 to TRBJ2-2; TRBD2 matches 15 bases. The CDR3 totals 15 residues. Germline V gene data show CDR1 as MNHEY and CDR2 as SVGEGT. V shed 6 bases, J shed 5 bases, and the junction held 1 base outside the gene matches.

For this clonotype: A clone one base away is much larger, so this may be a read error. The V gene is TRBV3-1, the J gene TRBJ2-5, with a possible D match to TRBD2 (5 bases). Per the germline V gene, CDR1 is LGHDT and CDR2 is YNNKEL (reference sequence). The CDR3 loop spans 16 amino acids. The CDR3, as DNA: TGTCCCAGCAGCCAAGGTCTAGCAGCTAACCAAGAGACCCAGTACTTC. It translates to CPSSQGLAANQETQYF.

There are a few counts of this clonotype. This rearrangement joins TRBV29-1 to TRBJ2-1, with D possibly being TRBD2 (6 bases). CDR3 length: 13 amino acids. Germline V gene sequence: CDR1 SQVTM, CDR2 ANQGSEA. Trimming stripped 3 bases from V and 9 bases from J, with 15 bases between. This chain's CDR3 is CSVDTEEEGEQFF. DNA of the CDR3: TGCAGCGTTGATACTGAGGAGGAGGGTGAGCAGTTCTTC.

This clonotype showed up many times. CDR3 bases: TGCGCCAGCAGCTTGGGGTTCTCCTACGGGGGCTCTTACGAGCAGTACTTC. It is translated as CASSLGFSYGGSYEQYF. The gene calls are TRBV5-1 and TRBJ2-7; perhaps D is TRBD1 or TRBD2 (6 bases each). Germline lookup yields CDR1 SGHRS and CDR2 YFSETQ. CDR3 length equals 17 residues. V was cut by 0 bases and J by 4 bases, with 20 bases left in between.

The table lists this clonotype with a few counts. A read error may explain this, as a much larger clone is one base away. The V and J genes are TRBV28 and TRBJ2-2, with 9 bases identical to TRBD1. Germline CDR1 MDHEN, CDR2 SYDVKM. J was trimmed by 6 bases and V by 4 bases; bases with no gene match: 12. The CDR3 length is 17 residues. The CDR3 here is CASSSIPGTGMSGELFF. The DNA for the CDR3 is TGTGCCAGCAGTTCGATCCCCGGGACAGGGATGTCCGGGGAGCTGTTTTTT.

This clonotype was found a few times. This may stem from a read error, because a much larger clone lies one nucleotide away. Lacking the conserved final phenylalanine or tryptophan, this CDR3 likely reflects a read error. The chain joins TRBV11-2 to TRBJ1-2; a possible D gene is TRBD1 (5 bases). Trimming cost V 2 bases and J 6 bases, with 16 bases left between them. Germline V lookup: CDR1 SGHAT, CDR2 FQNNGV. The CDR3 loop spans 15 amino acids. The CDR3 here is CASSLFSVWGDGYTL. CDR3 coding DNA: TGTGCCAGCAGCTTATTCTCTGTTTGGGGGGATGGCTACACCCTC.

This clonotype appeared a few times. The chain joins TRBV9 to TRBJ2-7; TRBD1 might be the D (6 bases). V was shortened by 3 bases and J by 6 bases, with 16 bases between the two germline ends. The CDR3 has 14 residues. The germline CDR1 and CDR2 sequences are SGDLS and YYNGEE. The CDR3 region is CASSAATGTGEQYF. The CDR3, as DNA: TGTGCCAGCAGCGCCGCAACAGGGACGGGCGAGCAGTACTTC.

The chain combines TRBV12-3 or TRBV12-4 with TRBJ2-3; 11 nucleotides line up with TRBD2. V gave up 3 bases and J gave up 2 bases; unmatched junction bases: 16. There are 20 residues in the CDR3. The CDR3 sequence is CASSFRYHSGGAVATDTQYF. CDR3 DNA sequence: TGTGCCAGCAGTTTTCGCTATCATAGCGGGGGGGCCGTCGCCACAGATACGCAGTATTTT.